The sequence of this T cell receptor (beta chain) was determined in a study of graft-versus-host responses after intestinal transplantation. From germline, CDR1 is SGHDN and CDR2 FVKESK. The CDR3 sequence is 17 residues long. V was clipped by 4 bases and J by 1 base, with 19 bases between them. Graft tissue processing released intraepithelial and lamina propria lymphocytes. Regarding the study as a whole: GvH clones appeared in recipient marrow, some first in ileum or blood.

A note on this clone: As yet, its antigen is unknown.

Repertoires were generated with immunoSEQ multiplex PCR, while TCRdb's copy carries only in-frame clones and drops some. The profile shows 6,000 to 8,000 clones, around four fifths of them singletons. The gene calls are TRBV14 and TRBJ2-5, with D perhaps assigned TRBD1 or TRBD2 (6 bases each). The sequence was collected from a human patient who received an intestinal transplant, so some T cells may come from the graft donor. This specimen consisted of ileum tissue, obtained approximately 120 days after transplant. CDR3 nucleotides: TGTGCCAGCAGCCCGGGGGCTGGACAGAACCCCCAAGAGACCCAGTACTTC. It is translated as CASSPGAGQNPQETQYF.